This T cell receptor beta chain was documented in a study of regulatory T cells in long-lasting Graves disease (dated by TCRdb to the early 2020s). About the study as a whole: Patients with newly diagnosed Graves' disease had been on antithyroid drugs for under 3 months. TCR sequencing covered around 13 persistent and roughly 20 newly diagnosed Graves' disease patients, 33 samples in total. Patients with persistent Graves' disease were compared with patients with newly diagnosed Graves' disease using TCR sequencing and RNA sequencing of peripheral blood. The study took place in China and was registered as a clinical trial.

The germline V end is reduced by 6 bases and the J end by 6 bases; junction bases left unmatched: 6. Looking up the germline V gene yields CDR1 SGHRS and CDR2 YFSETQ. CDR3 length: 13 amino acids, cysteine to phenylalanine. Here the CDR3 DNA is all that survives: 39 bases in frame from base 1. The investigation overall reported the following: Sequencing and analysis were restricted to the TCR beta chain. Peripheral blood alone was examined, since thyroid tissue, which constituted the primary lesion, could not be accessed. As a limitation, the authors acknowledged that the small sample size may reduce accuracy. Lower TCR Shannon entropy and fewer highly expanded clones were observed in persistent Graves' disease patients than in newly diagnosed patients, which suggested clonal expansion. Persistent disease showed preferential use of TRBV28, TRBJ1-2 and TRBJ2-5, whereas newly diagnosed disease favored TRBV20-1 and TRBJ2-1. Persistent patients shared more public clonotypes among themselves (more than 2,500) than newly diagnosed patients did (roughly 920).

This clonotype was counted between two and nine times. The clone's antigen remains unknown. Base quality data are lacking; no much larger clone is found one base away. Libraries were constructed by multiplex PCR. The instrument was an Illumina HiSeq 4000. To build TCR beta libraries, CDR3 regions were amplified by Arm-PCR using iRepertoire HTBI primers. Before sequencing, the PCR products underwent gel purification. The paper's processing steps were these. Gene usage analysis of CDR3 amino acid clonotypes relied on the roughly 67 TRBV and 15 or so TRBJ segments identified across samples. Filtered high-quality paired reads were merged into contigs using COPE and FqMerger. Contigs were aligned with BLAST to IMGT TRBV, TRBD and TRBJ reference genes, and CDR3 was defined per IMGT. Clonotypes above 0.1% frequency were classified as highly expanded clones. Shannon entropy was used to measure repertoire diversity, and the Gini coefficient was used to measure V-J evenness. Clonotypes shared by more than one individual were considered public. TCRdb reworked the public reads: Q25 trimming with fastp, MiXCR clone assembly, productive beta chains retained. CDR3 protein sequences are deduplicated, and each keeps its most common genes and DNA. In this record, the V and J calls reflect TCRdb's handling and not the investigators' own analysis. The sample table holds about 560,000 distinct CDR3 sequences, of which around 16% were seen once. Jointly, the top ten make up more than 10% of the sample.

The time point label for this specimen denotes: newly diagnosed GD, antithyroid drugs for less than 3 months. RNA was extracted from PBMCs in TRIzol for both TCR sequencing and RNA sequencing. The diagnosis of Graves' disease was made according to American Thyroid Association guidelines. The patients came from an endocrinology department in Xi'an, China. Each patient gave approximately 8.8 milliliters of peripheral blood, collected in an EDTA anticoagulant tube. Ficoll Paque Plus density gradient separation was used to isolate PBMCs, and no further T cell sorting was performed. RNA quality was checked with an Agilent 2100 Bioanalyzer and agarose gel, and concentration with a NanoDrop 2000. The same data also went into a second study, on T cells in Graves' hyperthyroidism and ophthalmopathy. Reported in the second study: Stable Graves' hyperthyroidism was defined as the absence of progression to ophthalmopathy over 18 months of follow-up. Hyperthyroidism patients were newly diagnosed, with disease duration under 2 months, and aged 18 to 65 years. Patients with uncontrolled infections, other autoimmune diseases, pregnancy or lactation were excluded. Diagnoses relied on clinical symptoms, serum thyroxine and TRAb, thyroid ultrasound and orbital computed tomography. For the first round of RT-PCR on the TCR CDR3, the HTBI primer set was used together with the Qiagen OneStep RT-PCR kit. Blood samples also contained most of the expanded thyroid clonotypes (frequency above 0.001), which suggests that blood repertoires may reflect thyroid immune responses. A 13 V-J signature model separated ophthalmopathy from stable hyperthyroidism, with about 90% sensitivity and approximately 81% specificity in cross-validation and 80%/75% in testing. In validation, progression to ophthalmopathy was predicted by the model with 65% to 71% sensitivity and 72.22% specificity, a median of 6.5 months before onset. To identify distinguishing TCR V-J signatures, a discovery cohort of about 95 patients was used, comprising some 43 with Graves' ophthalmopathy and roughly 60 with stable Graves' hyperthyroidism. An independent validation cohort of under 20 hyperthyroidism patients and some 15 patients who later progressed to ophthalmopathy tested prospective prediction of ophthalmopathy. The 75 to 100 discovery patients were divided at random into training and test sets in a 7:3 ratio. In roughly six Graves' hyperthyroidism patients, the study also compared T-cell repertoires from thyroid tissue with T-cell repertoires from blood. Following sampling, methimazole starting at 30 mg daily was given to hyperthyroidism patients, and high-dose intravenous methylprednisolone was given to ophthalmopathy patients. The libraries were constructed in a second round of multiplex PCR and then size-selected and purified. The libraries were sequenced on an Illumina HiSeq2000 using paired-end 100 bp reads. SOAPnuke was used to process the raw data, throwing out any read that contained adapters or uncalled bases, had a mean Phred below 15, or lacked an exact constant-primer or identifier match. High-quality paired reads were merged with COPE v1.2.5, and unique nucleotide sequences were defined as clonotypes. MiTCR v1.1 was used to align the clonotypes against IMGT TRBV, TRBD and TRBJ reference segments. Only V-J combinations with frequency above 0.0001, covering about 99% of repertoires, were analysed. The TCS score was defined as the ratio of F50 (clonal expansion) to E x V (chaos), calculated using BLOSUM62-based TCRdist between CDR3 peptides within each V-J. Welch's t-statistics and random forest reduced several hundred V-J features to 13, which were used in a naive Bayes classifier (R e1071). Sample size was not statistically predetermined, and investigators were not blinded to group allocation. TCR Vbeta CDR3 sequencing of 135 peripheral blood samples (approximately 44 ophthalmopathy, 75 to 85 hyperthyroidism and approximately 17 progressor patients) is reported in the paper.

This sample comprised peripheral blood mononuclear cells (PBMCs), obtained at new diagnosis, from a patient treated with antithyroid drugs. This clonotype was obtained from a man aged 18 to 30 with Graves disease. Donor details come from another sample of the same person, matched by shared clones. The chain uses TRBV5-1 and TRBJ1-1; TRBD1 agrees with 9 junctional bases. The DNA sequence is as follows: TGCGCCAGCACCACGGACAGGGGACCTGAAGCTTTCTTT. It translates as CASTTDRGPEAFF.